Included here is one T cell receptor beta chain sequence, with context. Its antigen is still unknown. The data originate from a study of regulatory T cells in long-lasting Graves disease. The study's findings and limits: Graves' patients with persistent disease showed TCR diversity lower than patients newly diagnosed.

The time point: newly diagnosed GD, antithyroid drugs for less than 3 months. RNA isolated from PBMCs was used to make the TCR library. Sequencing libraries for TCR beta were prepared with iRepertoire HTBI primers and Arm-PCR of CDR3 regions. MiXCR, applied by TCRdb to the multiplex PCR reads, yields one record per CDR3 protein. The sample consists of 350,000 to 550,000 distinct CDR3 sequences, 14% of them appearing once. This CDR3 has 16 amino acids. Between the trimmed V and J ends, which lost 0 bases and 6 bases, there was a span of 16 bases. Germline V lookup: CDR1 SGDLS, CDR2 YYNGEE. These same records also appear under a second study, on T cells in Graves' hyperthyroidism and ophthalmopathy. That source notes: Orbital computed tomography and thyroid ultrasound, together with serum TRAb and thyroxine and clinical symptoms, were used for diagnoses.

The rearrangement links TRBV9 to TRBJ2-1; D is possibly TRBD1 (6 bases). The sequence came from a woman in her forties or fifties with Graves disease. The sequencing here drew on peripheral blood mononuclear cells (PBMCs), taken at new diagnosis, from a patient treated with antithyroid drugs. CDR3 amino acids: CASSVGGLGAFNEQFF. Written as DNA, the CDR3 is TGTGCCAGCAGCGTAGGGGGGCTGGGAGCATTCAATGAGCAGTTCTTC.